This T cell receptor (beta chain) was sequenced in a study of shared clonotypes between healthy human individuals. Study background: Contributing individuals were two females and three males aged 18 to 49. Per donor, CD8 memory used one plate, CD8 naive used two, CD4 memory used three and CD4 naive used three. Study-level points and caveats: Collection of samples was limited to blood; tissue repertoires likely differ.

This CDR3 comprises 15 residues. Trimming took off 4 bases at V and 3 bases at J, with 13 bases between the two ends. Per germline, CDR1 MNHEY and CDR2 SVGAGI. On this clone itself: Its matching antigen is unknown.

Measured with immunoSEQ multiplex PCR; TCRdb has only the in-frame clones, and not every one. Seen here are about 610,000 clones, roughly 96% observed once, and the top ten hold about 0.12%. Terminally differentiated effector memory CD45RA+ cells were left out of the naive CD8 fraction, which was CD45RO-negative and positively selected for CCR7. Input material: naive CD8+ T cells sorted from blood. The sequence came from a woman aged 25 to 39 in good health. The chain joins TRBV6-5 to TRBJ2-1; D not resolved. CDR3 DNA: TGTGCCAGCAGTTCTCCGAGCCGATACTACAATGAGCAGTTCTTC. This sequence encodes CASSSPSRYYNEQFF.